This T cell receptor (beta chain) came from a study of blood T cell repertoires in COVID-19. Study details: From T cells, B-cell-depleted T cells, or PBMCs came the material, which was cDNA or gDNA.

The junction had 5 bases not matched to a gene; V was cut back by 3 bases and J by 3 bases. CDR1 DFQATT and CDR2 SNEGSKA come from the germline V gene (reference sequence). The CDR3 has 14 residues. Authors' processing steps: Estimates of nucleated cell counts were drawn from the amplification of reference gene primers. The protocol was immunoSEQ multiplex PCR, while the TCRdb copy is restricted to in-frame clones and leaves out a portion. From that table come the V and J calls and clone size; the DNA was used to work out D and trimming. The table includes around 160,000 clones, about 90% detected once.

This TCR was sampled from a human donor in a cohort sampled during active COVID-19. Sequencing was performed on peripheral blood. The genes are TRBV20-1 and TRBJ2-1; 7 bases match TRBD2. This CDR3 is CSASKAGYYNEQFF. CDR3 in DNA: TGCAGTGCTAGTAAAGCGGGGTACTACAATGAGCAGTTCTTC.